This T cell receptor beta chain originates from a study of CD8 T cells in ankylosing spondylitis (TCRdb year 2017). Some background on the complete study: The study profiled T cell receptor beta repertoires in healthy donors and ankylosing spondylitis patients to find disease-linked TCR variants. In total, the full study cohort was made up of 110 or so healthy donors and about two dozen ankylosing spondylitis patients. Peripheral blood was sampled, and synovial fluid was additionally collected from ankylosing spondylitis patients. What the work shows at the level of the full study, not this receptor alone: The disease-linked clones were reported as significantly enriched in matched synovial fluid samples from ankylosing spondylitis patients. Some of the motif variants had been reported before in the synovial fluid and blood of reactive arthritis patients, a finding that suggests common disease-initiation mechanisms. The disease-linked clones showed a CD8+ phenotype and occurred at relatively low frequencies in peripheral blood. Blood from ankylosing spondylitis patients appeared to be characterized by a TCR beta motif composed of under ten highly homologous amino acid variants.

This clonotype was detected a few times. Its recognized antigen is unknown. Base qualities were left out, and no much larger clone turns up one base away. This sample was sequenced with an Illumina HiSeq 2500. TCR beta libraries were prepared by quantitative 5'-RACE with molecular barcodes. On the study's bioinformatics: To identify disease-linked TCR variants, a new computational method was used, one built on a probabilistic model of VDJ rearrangement. TCRdb handled the public reads itself, with Q25 trimming in fastp and clone calling in MiXCR, and kept productive beta chains. Identical CDR3 proteins give one entry, which carries the most common genes and DNA. TCRdb assigned the V and J calls; the authors' analysis was not used. Here the sample has roughly 470,000 distinct CDR3 sequences; approximately 26% occur a single time. The top ten constitute 0.89% of the sample. V gives up 0 bases and J gives up 4 bases, and the segment between their germline ends measures 12 bases. From its cysteine to its phenylalanine, the CDR3 spans 15 amino acids. The entry retains the CDR3 DNA only, 45 bases that are in frame from base 1. CDR1 LGHDT and CDR2 YNNKEL are derived from the germline V gene (reference sequence).

The material sequenced was blood, either unsorted or a sorted T cell fraction (not recorded which). The origin of this receptor is a male donor with ankylosing spondylitis. This chain joins TRBV3-1 to TRBJ1-2, with a weak D call of TRBD1 (5 bases match). This receptor carries the CDR3 CASSQEKWGTYGYTF. The nucleotide sequence reads TGTGCCAGCAGCCAAGAGAAATGGGGCACCTATGGCTACACCTTC.